This T cell receptor beta chain came from a study of human T cells and chemical hapten exposure. Across the study: Small discrepancies in pooled library volume mainly accounted for the varying TCR yields per sample.

Trimming took off 6 bases at V and 9 bases at J, with 18 bases between the two ends. In germline, CDR1 is MNHEY, CDR2 SMNVEV (reference sequence). This CDR3 has 15 residues. Time point specified: pre-sensitization, week 0. Noted treatment: therapeutic diphenylcyclopropenone sensitization with weekly scalp DPC. Sample donors consisted of patients with alopecia, aged 18 to 70 years, who were suitable for DPC. This clonotype occurred a few times. The antigen is not known. One entry per CDR3 protein, called by TCRdb with MiXCR from the RACE reads. The data contain 85,000 to 90,000 distinct CDR3 sequences, 8% to 10% of them seen just once; the ten biggest clones take up 3.6%. Whole-study findings and limits: Expanded TCRs clustered into significantly more large CDR3 similarity groups than controls, the analysis revealed.

V usage is TRBV27 and J usage is TRBJ1-6, with D perhaps TRBD1 (6 bases). This TCR was sampled from a woman aged 40 to 50 with alopecia areata. Some clones in this sample may be carry-over from other donors' samples. The material was whole blood, obtained in connection with sensitization to the hapten diphenylcyclopropenone (DPC). The CDR3 DNA reads TGTGCCAGCAGCTTAGCAGGGGAGCAAGTTTCACCCCTCCACTTT. Its translation is CASSLAGEQVSPLHF.